Each of the 16 T cell receptor beta chains below was sequenced from the same sample in a study of blood T cell repertoires in COVID-19. Sequenced by immunoSEQ multiplex PCR; TCRdb stores in-frame clones only, minus some. The sample carries around 400,000 clones, roughly four fifths recorded once. Sequencing was performed on PBMCs or T cells enriched from blood (not recorded which). The receptors stem from a woman aged 45-60 years who had recovered from COVID-19.

J is TRBJ2-7 and V is TRBV19, with 10 bases fitting TRBD1. CDR1 and CDR2 from the germline V gene are LNHDA and SQIVND (reference sequence). V dropped 5 bases and J dropped 10; count of bases not matched to a gene: 5. This CDR3 is 12 amino acids long. For the CDR3, the DNA is TGTGCCAGTAGTTTCGACAGGGGGCAACAGTACTTC. Translated: CASSFDRGQQYF.

This sequence joins TRBV7-2 and TRBJ1-6; 8 bases map to TRBD1. Germline V CDR1 and CDR2: SGHTA, FQGNSA. CDR3 length equals 13 residues. Losses at the gene ends were 5 bases for V and 6 bases for J; bases not matched to a gene: 0. This CDR3 is CASSDRGNSPLHF. The CDR3 DNA reads as TGTGCCAGCAGCGACAGGGGTAATTCACCCCTCCACTTT. Variable domain in full (rest from reference TRBV7-2 and TRBJ1-6): GAGVSQSPSNKVTEKGKDVELRCDPISGHTALYWYRQSLGQGLEFLIYFQGNSAPDKSGLPSDRFSAERTGGSVSTLTIQRTQQEDSAVYLCASSDRGNSPLHFGNGTRLTVT.

This clone came up many times. The rearrangement links TRBV7-9 to TRBJ2-7; the D gene is possibly TRBD1 (5 bases). In germline, CDR1 is SEHNR, CDR2 FQNEAQ (reference sequence). V lost 4 bases, J lost 5 bases, and 12 bases lay in between. The length of the CDR3 is 13 residues. CDR3 bases: TGTGCCAGCAGCTCAGAAGGGGTTCACGAGCAGTACTTC. It yields the protein CASSSEGVHEQYF.

The chain links TRBV9 to TRBJ2-7; 7 bases map to TRBD2. With V trimmed by 4 bases and J by 0 bases, 1 base remained unmatched. The germline gives CDR1 SGDLS, CDR2 YYNGEE. The CDR3 covers 13 residues. The CDR3 coding sequence is TGTGCCAGCAGCTCGGGGGGCTCCTACGAGCAGTACTTC. Amino acids: CASSSGGSYEQYF.

This chain joins TRBV7-2 and TRBJ1-3; TRBD1 matches at 7 bases. The V and J ends lost 5 bases and 0 bases, in that order; junction bases with no gene match: 10. The CDR3 is 17 residues long. Germline V gene data show CDR1 as SGHTA and CDR2 as FQGNSA. CDR3 DNA: TGTGCCAGCAGCCCATGGGACAGCATGTCCTCTGGAAACACCATATATTTT. Translating it yields CASSPWDSMSSGNTIYF.

This clone showed up just once. A junction end diverges from the germline sequence, so it may reflect a read error. The J gene is TRBJ1-5, the V gene TRBV6-1; no clear D. Germline loops: CDR1 MNHNS, CDR2 SASEGT. This CDR3 has 13 amino acids. DNA for the CDR3: TGTGCCAGCAGGGAAGCACAAAATCAGCCCCAGCATTTT. It codes for CASREAQNQPQHF.

V is TRBV7-2 and J is TRBJ2-5; D possibly corresponds to TRBD2 (5 bases). There are 15 residues in the CDR3. Germline CDR1 SGHTA, CDR2 FQGNSA. V lost 4 bases and J 5 bases, leaving 17 bases between the germline ends. The CDR3 here is CASSSGPGYGETQYF. CDR3 nucleotides: TGTGCCAGCAGCTCCGGCCCGGGATACGGGGAGACCCAGTACTTC.

The V gene is TRBV30, the J gene TRBJ1-5, with a tentative D call TRBD1 (6 bases). Germline loops: CDR1 GTSNPN, CDR2 SVGIG (reference sequence). V was shortened by 7 bases and J by 3 bases, with 10 bases between the two germline ends. The CDR3 is 12 residues long. The CDR3 reads CASGQNNQPQHF. For the CDR3, the DNA is TGTGCCTCCGGACAGAACAATCAGCCCCAGCATTTT.

The rearrangement links TRBV7-2 to TRBJ2-7; 8 bases are shared with TRBD2. The CDR3 is made up of 14 amino acids. The V gene's germline CDR1 is SGHTA and CDR2 FQGNSA. After removal of 5 bases from V and 7 bases from J, the junction contained 10 bases not matched to a gene. DNA of the CDR3: TGTGCCAGCAGCCCGACTAGCGTTTCAGGAGAGCAGTACTTC. It yields the protein CASSPTSVSGEQYF.

CDR3 sequence: CASSLTFPQGNGYTF. CDR3 DNA: TGTGCCAGCAGCTTGACATTTCCTCAGGGGAATGGCTACACCTTC. V gene TRBV5-6 combines with J gene TRBJ1-2, with D possibly matching TRBD1 (6 bases). Germline-derived CDR1 and CDR2 are SGHDT and YYEEEE. The CDR3 is made up of 15 amino acids. Trimming removed 1 base from V and 6 bases from J, with 16 bases in between.

The chain has TRBV30 and TRBJ1-1; weak D call: TRBD1 (5 bases). The germline CDR1 and CDR2 sequences are GTSNPN and SVGIG (reference sequence). The CDR3 contains 14 residues. V gave up 2 bases and J gave up 5 bases, with 15 bases separating them. CDR3 DNA: TGTGCCTGGAGTAGACAGTCTGTGGGGACTGAAGCTTTCTTT. Amino acids: CAWSRQSVGTEAFF.

The chain recombines TRBV9 with TRBJ1-3; D ambiguous. Trimming took off 1 base at V and 8 bases at J, with 10 bases between the two ends. This CDR3 has 13 residues. Germline assignment: CDR1 SGDLS and CDR2 YYNGEE. The CDR3 bases are TGTGCCAGCAGCGTAAAAGTGAGGGACACCATATATTTT. This codes for CASSVKVRDTIYF. Full variable domain (outside the CDR3, taken from reference TRBV9 and TRBJ1-3): DSGVTQTPKHLITATGQRVTLRCSPRSGDLSVYWYQQSLDQGLQFLIQYYNGEERAKGNILERFSAQQFPDLHSELNLSSLELGDSALYFCASSVKVRDTIYFGEGSWLTVV.

The chain recombines TRBV11-2 with TRBJ2-7, with 7 positions matching TRBD1. With V trimmed by 3 bases and J by 3 bases, 8 bases remained unmatched. This CDR3 is 15 amino acids long. In germline, CDR1 is SGHAT, CDR2 FQNNGV. The CDR3 loop reads CASSLTTGKVYEQYF. Written as DNA, the CDR3 is TGTGCCAGCAGCTTGACGACAGGGAAGGTCTACGAGCAGTACTTC. Full variable domain (rest looked up from reference TRBV11-2 and TRBJ2-7): EAGVAQSPRYKIIEKRQSVAFWCNPISGHATLYWYQQILGQGPKLLIQFQNNGVVDDSQLPKDRFSAERLKGVDSTLKIQPAKLEDSAVYLCASSLTTGKVYEQYFGPGTRLTVT.

Only one count was recorded for this clone. This chain uses TRBV5-6 with TRBJ2-5; possibly TRBD2 for D (6 bases). Trimming took 6 bases from V and 7 from J, leaving 10 bases between them. Germline V gene sequence: CDR1 SGHDT, CDR2 YYEEEE. The CDR3 is 11 residues long. The CDR3 DNA sequence: TGTGCCAGCACCCTGGGGGGGACCCAGTACTTC. It encodes CASTLGGTQYF.

As DNA, the CDR3 is TGTGCCAGCAGTTCGGCGGGAGAGCAGTTCTTC. Amino acids: CASSSAGEQFF. This chain connects TRBV6-2 or TRBV6-3 to TRBJ2-1, with D maybe TRBD2 (6 bases). Germline assignment: CDR1 MNHEY and CDR2 SVGEGT. V was pared by 4 bases and J by 10 bases, with 8 bases between. The CDR3 is 11 residues long.

This chain joins TRBV20-1 and TRBJ2-2; no reliable D call. Germline values: CDR1 DFQATT, CDR2 SNEGSKA (reference sequence). V shed 3 bases and J shed 1 base, with 6 bases lying between them. The CDR3 is 13 residues long. The CDR3 reads CSASPGNTGELFF. The CDR3 nucleotides are TGCAGTGCTAGTCCCGGGAACACCGGGGAGCTGTTTTTT.